The present entry profiles one TCR beta chain with its context. This record belongs to a study of blood T cell repertoires in COVID-19. Overall study: T cells, B-cell-depleted T cells, or PBMCs supplied cDNA or gDNA.

Seattle's cohort entered during active infection and was followed longitudinally. Per the original data handling: Reference gene primer amplification gave estimated nucleated cell counts. The data were produced by immunoSEQ multiplex PCR, yet TCRdb's version contains in-frame clones alone and is incomplete. The DNA gave D and trimming, while V, J and clone size come from that table. The data contain 300,000 to 400,000 clones, 85% to 90% of them seen just once; the ten biggest clones take up 6% to 8%. Per germline, CDR1 MNHNY and CDR2 SVGAGI (reference sequence). V was shortened by 2 bases and J by 4 bases, with 11 bases between the two germline ends. This CDR3 is built from 14 residues.

This clonotype was obtained from a woman between 65 and 79 years old with COVID-19, enrolled during active disease. The sample was peripheral blood. The chain carries TRBV6-6 and TRBJ1-2, with D perhaps TRBD1 (6 bases). The CDR3 DNA is TGTGCCAGCAGTTACCGGACAGACAGCTATGGCTACACCTTC. This codes for CASSYRTDSYGYTF.